This TCR beta chain was sequenced in a study of cytomegalovirus exposure and HLA in healthy donors (dated by TCRdb to 2016 to 2017). Describing the broader study: According to an earlier analysis of a few hundred of the donors, some 170 million T cells yielded 100 million or so unique TCR beta sequences and around 280 Gb of sequence data. An early release covering more than 500 HLA-typed donors comprised about 300 gigabases of sequencing data and around 80 million unique TCR sequences. The genetic ancestry cluster associated with self-reported Caucasian donors included 80% to 90% of the approximately 400 genotyped donors. The study was designed to test whether signatures of past pathogen exposure could be identified by cataloging public T cell receptors. The study profiled the T cell repertoires of more than 500 subjects by immunosequencing and related them to cytomegalovirus serostatus. A separate validation cohort of over a hundred different subjects was used in addition to the roughly 720-subject first cohort. High-throughput TCR immunosequencing, statistical association of individual TCRs with disease status, and machine learning were combined to predict cytomegalovirus infection status. A later analysis re-analyzed previously published TCR beta repertoires from several hundred donors and added high-resolution HLA genotyping to study TCR occurrence patterns. Rather than drawing on any new phenotypic data, the later analysis identified candidate immune exposures from TCR beta sequences and the way those sequences occurred across donors. To decide whether each TCR beta V gene segment behaved as functional or pseudogenic, an earlier analysis of some 580 of the donors relied on high-throughput TCR beta sequencing. Donor age, sex, ethnicity and CMV serostatus were compiled alongside the repertoire data. A later genetic analysis used genome-wide SNP genotypes for about three fifths of the 666 donors, treating that subset as a discovery cohort. Every discovery cohort repertoire had been produced on one sequencing platform. HLA typing covered class I and class II loci at four-digit resolution. Typing coverage varied by locus: roughly 620-640 donors for A, B, C, DRB1 and DQB1; about 520 for DQA1; more than 600 for DPA1; 450 to 480 for DPB1. Four or five DR-DQ haplotypes were handled as single units for association and clustering, since linkage in the cohort was strong. Among a few hundred genotyped donors of the cohort, an average of roughly 240,000 unique TCR beta nucleotide sequences were sequenced per donor, roughly 18% of them non-productive. What the authors observed across the whole study: Roughly uniform sequencing depth across donors was assumed in presence/absence analyses, although this assumption may not hold. HLA typing was unavailable for some donors at each locus, so association tests used only the typed subset. In a later analysis, several top co-occurrence clusters were reported to appear linked to parvovirus B19, influenza, CMV and Epstein-Barr virus. In a later analysis, TCR association rates were found to vary across HLA loci, with the most associated TCRs seen for DRB1 alleles and the fewest for HLA-C alleles. In a later analysis, most CMV-associated TCR beta chains were found to appear HLA-restricted, with HLA associations seemingly driven largely by CMV exposure. In a later analysis, HLA-associated TCR beta chains showed more clonal expansion and lower generation probabilities than non-associated chains that were equally common. Approximately 18 rarely observed V segments, including chromosome 9 orphons, were excluded from the earlier analysis of several hundred of the donors because counts were too low. Some IMGT-functional V segments, including TRBV6-2 and TRBV6-3, could not be distinguished by the 87-base-pair reads and were therefore excluded. While some public TCRs were present in many individuals, most TCR sequences turned up only very rarely across donors. In vitro tests confirmed that three of the cytomegalovirus-associated TCR beta chains recognize cytomegalovirus antigens. V-gene and J-gene trimming of TCR beta chains was associated with a missense DCLRE1C variant in a later genetic analysis, and the association was replicated in an independent cohort. A total of about 180 TCR beta chains were listed by the study as associated with cytomegalovirus. Only TCR beta chains were sequenced in this cohort, and the absence of alpha or paired-chain data limited detectable features. A further reported finding was that TCR beta sequences accurately predicted the HLA-A and HLA-B alleles for most subjects in the first cohort. At a false discovery rate of 0.05, a later analysis linked fewer than 20,000 TCR beta sequences to specific HLA alleles. Correlated functional status among segregating V segments might be attributable to linkage disequilibrium, but an unknown experimental factor could not be ruled out. Immune exposure information for the cohort was limited to CMV serostatus. The sequencing pipeline was judged likely to have produced a cluster of highly shared sequence variants as a technical artifact. In an earlier analysis of some 500 of the donors, most TCR beta V segments were observed in productive rearrangements about 90% or about 30% of the time, broadly matching IMGT annotations. It was suggested by the authors that the approach could potentially be generalized to other disease states and immunological phenotypes. Assigning TCR associations to individual alleles was difficult when HLA alleles, especially DR and DQ, strongly co-occurred. The classifier was reported to diagnose cytomegalovirus status with high specificity and sensitivity in both the original and validation cohorts. In a later genetic analysis, fewer N-insertions in productive TCRs were reported among donors in an Asian-associated ancestry cluster than the approximately 710-donor mean.

Spanning cysteine to phenylalanine, the CDR3 consists of 15 amino acids. The read is trimmed to its CDR3 DNA, 45 bases read in frame from base 1. The germline V gene supplies CDR1 SGHRS and CDR2 YFSETQ. Germline trimming: 2 bases from V, 9 bases from J; junction bases outside gene matches: 5. In total, about 650 healthy bone marrow donors made up the cohort. Cohort members were all nominally healthy when sampled, although unrecorded immune exposures were likely present. The donor was CMV seronegative and was included in the group of about 400 seronegative cohort members. A peripheral blood sample was collected from each donor, and TCR beta sequencing was performed on peripheral blood mononuclear cells. Genomic DNA extraction from the blood cell samples was performed with the Qiagen DNeasy Blood Extraction Kit. On this clone itself: Its antigen specificity is not known. There are no base qualities to consult, and no much larger clone falls within one base.

The library was built by means of the immunoSEQ multiplex PCR assay. A mixture of 60 forward primers for TCR Vbeta segments and 13 reverse primers for TCR Jbeta segments was used in the multiplex PCR. The CDR3 region of rearranged TCR beta genes was amplified from genomic DNA by a multiplex PCR assay. The Illumina HiSeq System was used to sequence the amplified TCR beta libraries as 87-base-pair reads. Per the authors' processing: A later analysis counted about 80 million unique TCR beta chains across the roughly 700 repertoires, and 9 million to 14 million of these chains were shared by at least two donors. Raw reads were error-corrected and collapsed into unique sequences by a nearest-neighbor algorithm in which closely related sequences were merged to remove PCR and sequencing errors. To assign V, D and J gene segments, CDR3 sequences were aligned to IMGT reference sequences. Each retained sequence needed at least a six-nucleotide match to both a V gene segment and a J gene segment. A rearrangement was called productive if the CDR3 had no stop codons and remained in frame with V and J, and every other rearrangement was called non-productive. CDR3 was defined by IMGT convention, running from the second conserved V-encoded cysteine to the conserved J-encoded phenylalanine. Sequences without an unambiguous match to a single V gene segment were excluded from the earlier analysis of a few hundred of the donors. An earlier analysis of 450 to 650 of the donors called V segments functional above 56.7% productive rearrangements and segregating when the between-donor standard deviation exceeded 5%. A statistical classification framework was built to diagnose cytomegalovirus status from the catalog of TCR beta chain sequences. In a later analysis, TCR nucleotide sequences were compared against IMGT/GENE-DB human TR gene sequences so that V and J genes could be assigned. Using the TCRdist pipeline, a later analysis assigned CDR3 sequences along with most-parsimonious VDJ recombination scenarios. A later analysis defined each TCR beta chain by its CDR3 amino acid sequence plus V-gene family, and excluded reads lacking a unique V-gene family. In a later analysis, around 650 highly shared, low-generation-probability nucleotide sequences were removed to address suspected cross-contamination and a sequencing artifact. For each public chain, a later analysis derived a clonal expansion index from normalized ranks of inferred template counts within each repertoire. In a later analysis, generation probabilities were computed with a VDJ recombination model fitted to out-of-frame rearrangements, and the resulting probabilities were checked against IGoR. In a later analysis, TCR-TCR, TCR-HLA and TCR-CMV co-occurrence was scored with hypergeometric tests, and a repertoire-size bias correction was applied to TCR pairs. False discovery rates were estimated in a later analysis by permuting HLA or CMV assignments 20 times. In a later analysis, co-occurring TCRs were grouped using DBSCAN, with TCRdist sequence similarity added in when clustering inside HLA-allele-positive subsets. Repertoires with fewer than 30,000 or more than 120,000 public chains, plus five repertoires with anomalous nucleotide sharing, were excluded from co-occurrence clustering. In TCRdb, the immuneACCESS table is reduced to in-frame sequences with V and J assigned. These tables do not hold every clone; where another copy was compared, an unresolved V gene accounts for under half, and the others remain unexplained. D and trimming come from the DNA, and the V and J calls and clone size come from that table. This sample gives roughly 150,000 clones in total; around 83% of them show up just once. Of the sample, around 2% falls within the top ten clones.

In this chain, TRBV5-1 is recombined with TRBJ2-1; the junction holds 13 bases that match TRBD2. This clonotype originated in a woman aged 18-29 years in good health and CMV-seronegative. Sequenced input: PBMCs. The DNA sequence follows: TGCGCCAGCAGCTTCGGACTAGCGGGAGCGATTGAGCAGTTCTTC. Translated, it gives CASSFGLAGAIEQFF.